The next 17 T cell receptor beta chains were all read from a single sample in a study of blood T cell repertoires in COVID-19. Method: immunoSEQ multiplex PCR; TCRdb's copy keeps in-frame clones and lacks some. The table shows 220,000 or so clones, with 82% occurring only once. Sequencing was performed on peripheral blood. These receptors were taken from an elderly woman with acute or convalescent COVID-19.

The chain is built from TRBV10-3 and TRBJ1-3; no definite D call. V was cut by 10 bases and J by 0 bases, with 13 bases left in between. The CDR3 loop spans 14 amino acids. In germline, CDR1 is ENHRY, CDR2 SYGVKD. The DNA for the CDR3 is TGTGCCACGATAGACACATCCTCTGGAAACACCATATATTTT. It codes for CATIDTSSGNTIYF.

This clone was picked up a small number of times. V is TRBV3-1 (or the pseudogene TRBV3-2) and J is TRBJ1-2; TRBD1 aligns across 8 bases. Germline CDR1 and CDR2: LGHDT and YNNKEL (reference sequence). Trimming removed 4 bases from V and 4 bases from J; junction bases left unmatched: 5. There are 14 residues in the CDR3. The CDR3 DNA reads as TGTGCCAGCAGCCCCACCGGGACAGGCTATGGCTACACCTTC. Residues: CASSPTGTGYGYTF.

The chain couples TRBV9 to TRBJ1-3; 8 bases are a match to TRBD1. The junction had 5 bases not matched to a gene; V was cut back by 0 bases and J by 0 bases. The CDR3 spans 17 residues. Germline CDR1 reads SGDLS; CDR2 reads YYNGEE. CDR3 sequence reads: CASSVEGTGISGNTIYF. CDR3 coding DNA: TGTGCCAGCAGCGTAGAGGGGACAGGAATCTCTGGAAACACCATATATTTT.

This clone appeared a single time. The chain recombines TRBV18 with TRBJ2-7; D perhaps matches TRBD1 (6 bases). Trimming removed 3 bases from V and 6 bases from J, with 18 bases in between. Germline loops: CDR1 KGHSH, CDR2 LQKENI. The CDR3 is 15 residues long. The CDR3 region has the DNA TGTGCCAGCTCACCTACAACCCGACAGGCTGGCGAGCAGTACTTC. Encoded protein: CASSPTTRQAGEQYF.

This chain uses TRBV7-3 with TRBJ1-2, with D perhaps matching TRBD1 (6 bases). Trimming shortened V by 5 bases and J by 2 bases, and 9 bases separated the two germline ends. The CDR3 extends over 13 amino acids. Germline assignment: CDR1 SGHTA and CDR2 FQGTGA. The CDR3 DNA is TGTGCCAGCAGCCAGGACAGAAACTATGGCTACACCTTC. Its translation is CASSQDRNYGYTF.

The CDR3, as DNA: TGTGCCAGCAGTTTTTGGGCAGGGGGCGCCTATGGCTACACCTTC. Translation: CASSFWAGGAYGYTF. J is TRBJ1-2 and V is TRBV27; 8 bases fit TRBD1. The germline V gene encodes CDR1 MNHEY and CDR2 SMNVEV (reference sequence). V was pared by 3 bases and J by 4 bases, with 7 bases of the junction left unmatched. The length of the CDR3 is 15 residues.

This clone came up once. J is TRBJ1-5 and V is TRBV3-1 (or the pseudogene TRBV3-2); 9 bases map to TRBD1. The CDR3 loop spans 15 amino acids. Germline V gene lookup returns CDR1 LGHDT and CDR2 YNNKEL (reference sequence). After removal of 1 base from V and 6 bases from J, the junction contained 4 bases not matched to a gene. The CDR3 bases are TGTGCCAGCAGCCAAGGTATGGACAGGGGTCAGCCCCAGCATTTT. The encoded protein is CASSQGMDRGQPQHF.

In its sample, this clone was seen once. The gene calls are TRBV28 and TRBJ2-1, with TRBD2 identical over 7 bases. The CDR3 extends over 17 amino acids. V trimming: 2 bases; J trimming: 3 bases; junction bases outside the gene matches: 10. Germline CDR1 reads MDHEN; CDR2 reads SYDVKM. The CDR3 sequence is CASSLPGPSGNYNEQFF. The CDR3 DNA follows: TGTGCCAGCAGTTTACCTGGACCTAGCGGTAACTACAATGAGCAGTTCTTC.

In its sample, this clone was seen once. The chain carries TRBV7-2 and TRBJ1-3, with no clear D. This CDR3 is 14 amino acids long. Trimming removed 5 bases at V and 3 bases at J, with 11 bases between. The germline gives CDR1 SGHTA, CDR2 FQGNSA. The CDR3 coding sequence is TGTGCCAGCAGCGAAGCGGCTGGTGGAAACACCATATATTTT. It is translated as CASSEAAGGNTIYF.

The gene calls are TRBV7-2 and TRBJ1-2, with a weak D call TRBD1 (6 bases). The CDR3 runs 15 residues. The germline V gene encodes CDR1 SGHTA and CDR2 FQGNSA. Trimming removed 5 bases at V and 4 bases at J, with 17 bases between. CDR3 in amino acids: CASSPRAGEGYGYTF. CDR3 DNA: TGTGCCAGCAGCCCACGGGCAGGGGAAGGCTATGGCTACACCTTC.

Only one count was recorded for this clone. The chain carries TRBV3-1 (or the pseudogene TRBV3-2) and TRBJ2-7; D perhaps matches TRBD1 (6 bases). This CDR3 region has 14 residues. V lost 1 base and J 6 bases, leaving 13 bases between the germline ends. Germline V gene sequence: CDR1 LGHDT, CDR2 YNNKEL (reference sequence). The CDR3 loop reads CASSQAQGFGEQYF. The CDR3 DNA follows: TGTGCCAGCAGCCAAGCCCAGGGGTTCGGCGAGCAGTACTTC.

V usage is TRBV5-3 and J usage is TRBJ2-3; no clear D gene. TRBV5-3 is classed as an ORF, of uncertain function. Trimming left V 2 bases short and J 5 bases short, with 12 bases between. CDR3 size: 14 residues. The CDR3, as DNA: TGTGCCAGAAGCTTTCGACTGCCTCGAGATACGCAGTATTTT. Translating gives CARSFRLPRDTQYF.

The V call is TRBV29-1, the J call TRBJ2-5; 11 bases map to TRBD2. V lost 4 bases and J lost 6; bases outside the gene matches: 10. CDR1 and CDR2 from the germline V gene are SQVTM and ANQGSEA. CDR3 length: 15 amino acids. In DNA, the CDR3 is TGCAGCGTTGTATCCCGACTAGCGGGGATGCAGACCCAGTACTTC. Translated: CSVVSRLAGMQTQYF.

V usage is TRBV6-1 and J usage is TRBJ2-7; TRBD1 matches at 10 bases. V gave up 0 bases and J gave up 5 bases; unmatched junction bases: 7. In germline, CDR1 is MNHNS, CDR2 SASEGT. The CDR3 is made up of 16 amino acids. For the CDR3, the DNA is TGTGCCAGCAGTGAAGCGAGGGGACAGGGGTCGGACGAGCAGTACTTC. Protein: CASSEARGQGSDEQYF.

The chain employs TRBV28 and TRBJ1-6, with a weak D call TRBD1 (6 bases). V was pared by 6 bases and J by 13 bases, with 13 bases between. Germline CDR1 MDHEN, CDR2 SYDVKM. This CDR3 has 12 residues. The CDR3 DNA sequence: TGTGCCAGCAGGACAGGCCATGGGCCCCTCCACTTT. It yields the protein CASRTGHGPLHF.

CDR3 nucleotide sequence: TGTGCCAGCTCACCACCTAGTCTAGGGGCGAGGACTGAAGCTTTCTTT. This sequence encodes CASSPPSLGARTEAFF. The chain recombines TRBV18 with TRBJ1-1, with D maybe TRBD1 (5 bases). This CDR3 contains 16 residues. Germline loops: CDR1 KGHSH, CDR2 LQKENI. V was shortened by 0 bases and J by 5 bases, with 16 bases between the two germline ends.

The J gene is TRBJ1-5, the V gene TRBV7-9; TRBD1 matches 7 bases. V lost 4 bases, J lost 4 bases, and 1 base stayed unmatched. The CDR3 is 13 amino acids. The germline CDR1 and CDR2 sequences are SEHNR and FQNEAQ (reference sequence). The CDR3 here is CASSWDRNQPQHF. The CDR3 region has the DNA TGTGCCAGCAGCTGGGACAGAAATCAGCCCCAGCATTTT.